The next 8 T cell receptor beta chains were all read from a single sample in a study of T cells in localized non-small cell lung cancer. This table comes from immunoSEQ multiplex PCR, and its TCRdb copy is limited to in-frame clones, with some not included. The repertoire holds about 52,000 clones, with around 86% as singletons. The input for sequencing was PBMCs, taken before any cancer treatment. The source of these receptors is a female donor with stage II lung adenocarcinoma.

For this clone: The DNA is omitted, as the CDR3 cannot be located on it reliably, and the CDR3 follows TCRdb's listing. The chain recombines TRBV4-2 with TRBJ1-6. The germline V gene has CDR1 LGHNA and CDR2 YNFKEQ. The CDR3 is 13 amino acids long, termini counted. CDR3 residues: CASSQVGGGAPHF.

The rearrangement links TRBV4-1 to TRBJ1-2, with 9 nucleotides matching TRBD1. V shed 1 base, J shed 8 bases, and the junction held 11 bases outside the gene matches. CDR1 is MGHRA and CDR2 is YSYEKL in the germline V gene. The CDR3 is made up of 16 amino acids. The CDR3 reads CASSQALNRGLEGYTF. The CDR3 bases are TGCGCCAGCAGCCAAGCTCTTAACAGGGGGCTAGAGGGCTACACCTTC.

V is TRBV18 and J is TRBJ1-2; D may be TRBD1 (5 bases). CDR3 size: 13 residues. Trimming shortened V by 3 bases and J by 10 bases, and 15 bases separated the two germline ends. The germline V gene has CDR1 KGHSH and CDR2 LQKENI. The CDR3 here is CASSPQGHRDYTF. The CDR3 coding sequence is TGTGCCAGCTCACCCCAGGGTCATCGGGACTACACCTTC.

The gene calls are TRBV7-2 and TRBJ1-4, with D tentatively TRBD1 (6 bases). Between the trimmed V and J ends, which lost 5 bases and 7 bases, there was a span of 17 bases. The CDR3 is 15 residues long. Germline-derived CDR1 and CDR2 are SGHTA and FQGNSA. The DNA of the CDR3 is TGTGCCAGCAGCCAGCCAGGGGCGCGCGGTGAAAAACTGTTTTTT. Its protein is CASSQPGARGEKLFF.

In this sample, this clone turned up a few times. V and J are TRBV7-9 and TRBJ1-1, with D tentatively TRBD1 (5 bases). The CDR3 length is 14 residues. Germline V gene lookup returns CDR1 SEHNR and CDR2 FQNEAQ (reference sequence). Trimming pared 1 base from V and 2 bases from J, leaving 8 bases between. The CDR3 loop reads CASSLGGINTEAFF. The CDR3 DNA reads TGTGCCAGCAGCTTAGGGGGCATAAACACTGAAGCTTTCTTT.

The rearrangement uses TRBV9 and TRBJ2-1, with D perhaps matching TRBD1 or TRBD2 (5 bases each). CDR3 length equals 13 residues. The ends were cut back, 3 bases at V and 7 bases at J, with 11 bases in the middle. CDR1 is SGDLS and CDR2 is YYNGEE in the germline V gene. The chain's CDR3 is CASSARDLNEQFF. For the CDR3, the DNA is TGTGCCAGCAGCGCCCGGGACCTGAATGAGCAGTTCTTC.

This chain connects TRBV19 to TRBJ1-2; D is uncertain. V lost 5 bases and J lost 4, with 14 bases in between. There are 14 residues in the CDR3. CDR1 is LNHDA, CDR2 SQIVND, per germline (reference sequence). As DNA, the CDR3 is TGTGCCAGTAGTCCCCGAGGCGGAATCTATGGCTACACCTTC. This translates into CASSPRGGIYGYTF.

The chain carries TRBV9 and TRBJ1-1; no firm D call. The CDR3 length is 15 residues. Trimming shortened V by 0 bases and J by 2 bases, and 11 bases separated the two germline ends. Germline loops: CDR1 SGDLS, CDR2 YYNGEE. CDR3 DNA sequence: TGTGCCAGCAGCGTAGCCCCCATGGGAAACACTGAAGCTTTCTTT. Encoded protein: CASSVAPMGNTEAFF.